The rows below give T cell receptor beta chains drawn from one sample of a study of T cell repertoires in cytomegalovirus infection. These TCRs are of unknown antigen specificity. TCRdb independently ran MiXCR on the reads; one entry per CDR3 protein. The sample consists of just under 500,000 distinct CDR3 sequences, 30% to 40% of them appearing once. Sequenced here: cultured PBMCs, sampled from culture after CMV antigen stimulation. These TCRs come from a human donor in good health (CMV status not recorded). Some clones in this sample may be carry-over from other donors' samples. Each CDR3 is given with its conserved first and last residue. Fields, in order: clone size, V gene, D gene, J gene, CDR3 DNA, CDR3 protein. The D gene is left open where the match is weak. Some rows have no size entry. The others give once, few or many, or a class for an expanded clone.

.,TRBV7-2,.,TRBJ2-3,TGTGCCAGCAGCTTAGTGGGAAAGGGGACAGATACGCAGTATTTT,CASSLVGKGTDTQYF
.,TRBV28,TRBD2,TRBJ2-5,TGTGCCAGCAGTTTGACTAGCGGGAATGACGAGACCCAGTACTTC,CASSLTSGNDETQYF
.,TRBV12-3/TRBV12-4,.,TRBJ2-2,TGTGCCAGCAGTTGGGTTCCGAGCACCGGGGAGCTGTTTTTT,CASSWVPSTGELFF
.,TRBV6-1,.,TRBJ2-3,TGTGCCAGCAGTCCTCTGACGGGGTCTACGGGGGCAGATACGCAGTATTTT,CASSPLTGSTGADTQYF
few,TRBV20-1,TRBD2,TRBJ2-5,TGCAGTGCGTCTTCCGGGGTTAGCGGGCCCCAAGAGACCCAGTACTTC,CSASSGVSGPQETQYF
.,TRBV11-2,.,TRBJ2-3,TGTGCCAGCAGCCCTAGTGATAGGGTCACAGATACGCAGTATTTT,CASSPSDRVTDTQYF
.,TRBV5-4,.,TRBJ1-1,TGTGCCAGCAGCAAGACAGGAGCGTACACTGAAGCTTTCTTT,CASSKTGAYTEAFF
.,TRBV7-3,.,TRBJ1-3,TGTGCCAGCACCCTAGTGGACAGTGGAAACACCATATATTTT,CASTLVDSGNTIYF
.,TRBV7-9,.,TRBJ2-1,TGTGCCAGCAGCTTACTGGCAGGGGCCAGTGAGCAGTTCTTC,CASSLLAGASEQFF
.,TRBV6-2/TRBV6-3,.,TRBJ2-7,TGTGCCAGCAGTTACGGCCGGCAGGTGGTCGAGCAGTACTTC,CASSYGRQVVEQYF
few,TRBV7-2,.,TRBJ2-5,TGTGCCAGCAGCTTAAATTGGGAGAGCAAAGGAGAGACCCAGTACTTC,CASSLNWESKGETQYF
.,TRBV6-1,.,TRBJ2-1,TGTGCCAGCAGTGAAGGATCTGGGGGTCCGACCCACAATGAGCAGTTCTTC,CASSEGSGGPTHNEQFF
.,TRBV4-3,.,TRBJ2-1,TGCGCCAGCAGCCAAGATACGTTCCTCCGGCCGGGGGCTCCCTACAATGAGCAGTTCTTC,CASSQDTFLRPGAPYNEQFF
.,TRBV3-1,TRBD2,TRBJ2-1,TGTGCCAGCAGCCCTAGCGGTCGATCCAACAATGAGCAGTTCTTC,CASSPSGRSNNEQFF
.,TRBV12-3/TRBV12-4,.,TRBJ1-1,TGTGCCAGCGCATCTTGGGGGTTGCCGAACACTGAAGCTTTCTTT,CASASWGLPNTEAFF
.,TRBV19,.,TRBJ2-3,TGTGCGGTTGAGGTAGTCCGTACGCAGTATTTT,CAVEVVRTQYF
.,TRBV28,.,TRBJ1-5,TGTGCCAGCACCGTGGGAGTGCGCAATCAGCCCCAGCATTTT,CASTVGVRNQPQHF
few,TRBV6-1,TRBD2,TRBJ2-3,TGTGCCAGCAGGAAACGCCTAGCGGCGCACACAGATACGCAGTATTTT,CASRKRLAAHTDTQYF